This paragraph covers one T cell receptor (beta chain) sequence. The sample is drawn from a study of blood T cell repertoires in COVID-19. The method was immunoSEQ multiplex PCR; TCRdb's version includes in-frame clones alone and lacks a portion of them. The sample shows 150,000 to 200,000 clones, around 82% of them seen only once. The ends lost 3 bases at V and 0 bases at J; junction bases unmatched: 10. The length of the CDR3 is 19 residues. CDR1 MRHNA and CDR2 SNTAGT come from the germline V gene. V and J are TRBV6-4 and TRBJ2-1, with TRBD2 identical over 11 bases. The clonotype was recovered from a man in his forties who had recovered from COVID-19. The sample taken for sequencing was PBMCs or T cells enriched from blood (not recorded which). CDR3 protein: CASSEWGTSGPFSYNEQFF. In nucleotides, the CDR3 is TGTGCCAGCAGTGAATGGGGGACTAGCGGTCCCTTCTCCTACAATGAGCAGTTCTTC.